Below, 20 T cell receptor beta chains from the same sample are listed, as sequenced in a study of T cells in Graves' hyperthyroidism and ophthalmopathy. Using RNA transcripts as the source, TCR beta CDR3 regions were amplified. The HTBI primer set was used in a first-round RT-PCR of the TCR CDR3. TCRdb processed the multiplex PCR reads anew with MiXCR; each CDR3 protein has one entry. The sample holds 600,000 to 650,000 distinct CDR3 sequences, less than 25% seen once. Source material: blood. The receptors originated from a man aged 25-45 years with Graves' ophthalmopathy.

This sequence joins TRBV12-5 and TRBJ2-1; D could derive from TRBD1 or TRBD2 (5 bases each). This CDR3 has 16 amino acids. Trimming left V 2 bases short and J 0 bases short, with 11 bases between. Germline values: CDR1 LGHNT, CDR2 FRNRAP. The CDR3 nucleotides are TGTGCTAGTGGTTTGACCGGGACGGACTCCTACAATGAGCAGTTCTTC. Translation gives CASGLTGTDSYNEQFF.

The chain links TRBV11-3 to TRBJ2-1, with D unclear. This CDR3 is built from 12 residues. V lost 2 bases and J lost 7, with 6 bases in between. CDR1 and CDR2 from the germline V gene are SGHNT and YENEEA. CDR3 sequence: CASSLNTNEQFF. DNA of the CDR3: TGTGCCAGCAGCTTAAACACAAATGAGCAGTTCTTC.

This clonotype was detected only a few times. The chain carries TRBV7-9 and TRBJ2-1; D may be TRBD2 (5 bases). The CDR3 runs to 14 residues. Germline lookup yields CDR1 SEHNR and CDR2 FQNEAQ (reference sequence). Trimming removed 3 bases from V and 0 bases from J, with 6 bases in between. CDR3 coding DNA: TGTGCCAGCAGCTTTAGCGTCTCCTACAATGAGCAGTTCTTC. Translation: CASSFSVSYNEQFF.

The gene calls are TRBV5-1 and TRBJ2-7; perhaps TRBD2 as D (5 bases). The CDR3 has 16 residues. Germline-derived CDR1 and CDR2 are SGHRS and YFSETQ. With 0 bases removed from V and 8 bases from J, the gap between germline ends came to 21 bases. The CDR3 protein is CASSLEASPPPTKQYF. CDR3 DNA sequence: TGCGCCAGCAGCTTGGAGGCTAGCCCACCTCCTACGAAGCAGTACTTC.

Many counts were recorded for this clonotype. V is TRBV11-2 and J is TRBJ2-5; 16 nucleotides line up with TRBD2. The CDR3 loop spans 19 amino acids. Germline V gene data show CDR1 as SGHAT and CDR2 as FQNNGV. V lost 5 bases, J lost 4 bases, and 13 bases stayed unmatched. The CDR3 DNA reads as TGTGCCAGCAGCCCAACCCTGGGACTAGCGGGAGGGCCCCGAGAGACCCAGTACTTC. Translation: CASSPTLGLAGGPRETQYF.

Ten or more counts support this clonotype. The chain joins TRBV7-9 to TRBJ2-3; no firm D call. Germline V gene data show CDR1 as SEHNR and CDR2 as FQNEAQ (reference sequence). The V end was cut by 1 base, the J end by 2 bases, with 10 bases between. The CDR3 is made up of 15 amino acids. CDR3 sequence reads: CASSLGPKVTDTQYF. CDR3 sequence (DNA): TGTGCCAGCAGCTTAGGACCAAAAGTCACAGATACGCAGTATTTT.

This clonotype was picked up one time. The CDR3 DNA sequence: TGTGCCACCAGCAGAGATCCCCCACGAGGGCAAGAGACCCAGTACTTC. Translation: CATSRDPPRGQETQYF. This chain uses TRBV15 with TRBJ2-5, with D perhaps matching TRBD2 (5 bases). V was clipped by 0 bases and J by 2 bases, with 13 bases between them. Germline V CDR1 and CDR2: LNHNV, YYDKDF (reference sequence). The length of the CDR3 is 16 residues.

The chain couples TRBV20-1 to TRBJ2-7; D may match TRBD1 or TRBD2 (6 bases each). The CDR3 loop spans 14 amino acids. V was shortened by 6 bases and J by 4 bases, with 19 bases between the two germline ends. In germline, CDR1 is DFQATT, CDR2 SNEGSKA (reference sequence). The CDR3 loop reads CSANDRRGFYEQYF. The DNA for the CDR3 is TGCAGTGCCAATGACAGGAGGGGTTTTTACGAGCAGTACTTC.

This clonotype was detected only a few times. The chain has TRBV6-2 or TRBV6-3 and TRBJ1-2; possibly TRBD1 for D (5 bases). The CDR3 length is 13 residues. Germline lookup yields CDR1 MNHEY and CDR2 SVGEGT. Trimming cost V 2 bases and J 8 bases, with 12 bases left between them. The CDR3 coding sequence is TGTGCCAGCAGTTACCCCGATAAGGGGGGCTACACCTTC. It codes for CASSYPDKGGYTF.

This clonotype has more than one count but fewer than ten. The chain links TRBV5-5 to TRBJ2-7; 14 positions match TRBD2. This CDR3 is built from 15 residues. The trim removed 0 bases at V and 6 bases at J, leaving 2 bases unmatched. Germline V lookup: CDR1 SGHKS, CDR2 YYEKEE (reference sequence). CDR3 in amino acids: CASSLAGTSGGEQYF. CDR3 nucleotides: TGTGCCAGCAGCTTGGCGGGGACTAGCGGGGGCGAGCAGTACTTC.

The chain couples TRBV10-3 to TRBJ1-1; D uncertain. Germline CDR1 ENHRY, CDR2 SYGVKD. V was trimmed by 0 bases and J by 3 bases, leaving 11 bases between them. The CDR3 runs 15 residues. The CDR3 reads CAISESGSGYTEAFF. The CDR3 bases are TGTGCCATCAGTGAGTCTGGCTCGGGGTACACTGAAGCTTTCTTT.

This clonotype was counted only a few times. The chain employs TRBV20-1 and TRBJ2-2; no firm D call. Per the germline V gene, CDR1 is DFQATT and CDR2 is SNEGSKA (reference sequence). The CDR3 extends over 14 amino acids. Trimming shortened V by 3 bases and J by 13 bases, and 21 bases separated the two germline ends. The DNA of the CDR3 is TGCAGTGCTAGTTTCTCGCTCGCCACCGAGGTGCTGTTTTTT. It translates to CSASFSLATEVLFF.

The V and J genes are TRBV27 and TRBJ2-5, with a weak D call TRBD2 (5 bases). V gave up 6 bases and J gave up 5 bases, with 13 bases separating them. The length of the CDR3 is 13 residues. In germline, CDR1 is MNHEY, CDR2 SMNVEV (reference sequence). The CDR3 loop reads CASREREWETQYF. The DNA for the CDR3 is TGTGCCAGCAGAGAGAGGGAGTGGGAGACCCAGTACTTC.

CDR3 region: CATTDVLGGHTGELFF. In DNA form, the CDR3 reads TGCGCCACCACCGACGTCCTAGGGGGTCACACCGGGGAGCTGTTTTTT. This sequence joins TRBV10-1 and TRBJ2-2, with a possible D match to TRBD1 (6 bases). The germline gives CDR1 WNHNN, CDR2 SYGVQD (reference sequence). The CDR3 has 16 amino acids. The ends were cut back, 10 bases at V and 3 bases at J, with 21 bases in the middle.

This clonotype is a singleton in its sample. This could be a read error, since a much larger clone is one nucleotide away. The chain is built from TRBV6-5 and TRBJ2-7; 10 bases agree with TRBD1. V dropped 0 bases and J dropped 3; count of bases not matched to a gene: 2. The CDR3 extends over 15 amino acids. Per germline, CDR1 MNHEY and CDR2 SVGAGI. As DNA, the CDR3 is TGTGCCAGCAGTTACTCCGGGACAGGGGACTACGAGCAGTACTTC. Amino acid sequence: CASSYSGTGDYEQYF.

This chain uses TRBV9 with TRBJ2-1; D unresolved. The CDR3 is 14 residues long. Germline-derived CDR1 and CDR2 are SGDLS and YYNGEE. V shed 3 bases and J shed 9 bases, with 16 bases lying between them. CDR3 DNA: TGTGCCAGCAGCGAGACTGGTGAGGTGCGTGAGCAGTTCTTC. As protein: CASSETGEVREQFF.

This clonotype occurred a few times. CDR3 amino acids: CASSHTRSTDTQYF. CDR3 DNA sequence: TGTGCCAGCAGTCACACGCGGAGCACAGATACGCAGTATTTT. V and J are TRBV13 and TRBJ2-3; D gene unclear. Germline CDR1 and CDR2: PRHDT and FYEKMQ (reference sequence). V was cut by 6 bases and J by 0 bases, with 10 bases left in between. The CDR3 sequence is 14 residues long.

Only a few counts were recorded for this clonotype. The chain couples TRBV27 to TRBJ2-5; 8 positions match TRBD2. V lost 6 bases to trimming and J lost 2 bases; unmatched junction nucleotides: 11. There are 16 residues in the CDR3. Germline lookup yields CDR1 MNHEY and CDR2 SMNVEV (reference sequence). DNA of the CDR3: TGTGCCAGCAGGAGGGGTAGCGGGACCTCACAAGAGACCCAGTACTTC. This sequence encodes CASRRGSGTSQETQYF.

This clonotype came up a few times. The V and J genes are TRBV28 and TRBJ2-1; D possibly matches TRBD1 or TRBD2 (6 bases each). Trimming took 5 bases from V and 1 from J, leaving 15 bases between them. The length of the CDR3 is 16 residues. Per germline, CDR1 MDHEN and CDR2 SYDVKM. CDR3 sequence reads: CASSPHTGASYNEQFF. CDR3 sequence (DNA): TGTGCCAGCAGTCCGCACACGGGGGCGTCCTACAATGAGCAGTTCTTC.

In this sample, this clonotype turned up a few times. This chain connects TRBV12-3 or TRBV12-4 to TRBJ2-5; maybe TRBD2 (5 bases). Trimming stripped 3 bases from V and 5 bases from J, with 10 bases between. This CDR3 is 13 amino acids long. CDR3 nucleotide sequence: TGTGCCAGCAGTTTCGGTGGGGAGGAGACCCAGTACTTC. Amino acid sequence: CASSFGGEETQYF.